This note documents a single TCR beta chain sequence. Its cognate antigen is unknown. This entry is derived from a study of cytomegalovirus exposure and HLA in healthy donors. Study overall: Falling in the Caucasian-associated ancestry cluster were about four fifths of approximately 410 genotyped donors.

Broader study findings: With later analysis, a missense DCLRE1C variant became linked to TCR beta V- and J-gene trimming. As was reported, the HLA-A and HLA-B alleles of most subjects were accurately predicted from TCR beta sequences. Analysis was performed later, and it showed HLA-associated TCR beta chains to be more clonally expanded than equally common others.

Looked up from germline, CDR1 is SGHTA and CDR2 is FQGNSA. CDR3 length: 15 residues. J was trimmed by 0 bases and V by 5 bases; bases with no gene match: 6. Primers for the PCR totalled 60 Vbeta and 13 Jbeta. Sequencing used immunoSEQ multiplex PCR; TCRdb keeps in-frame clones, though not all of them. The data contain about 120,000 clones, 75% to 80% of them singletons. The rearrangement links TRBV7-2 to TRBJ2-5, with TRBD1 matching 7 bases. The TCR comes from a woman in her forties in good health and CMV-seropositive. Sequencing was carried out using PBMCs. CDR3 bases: TGTGCCAGCAGCCAAGGGGGCTTCCACCAAGAGACCCAGTACTTC. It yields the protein CASSQGGFHQETQYF. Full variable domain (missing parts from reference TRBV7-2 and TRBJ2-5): GAGVSQSPSNKVTEKGKDVELRCDPISGHTALYWYRQSLGQGLEFLIYFQGNSAPDKSGLPSDRFSAERTGGSVSTLTIQRTQQEDSAVYLCASSQGGFHQETQYFGPGTRLLVL.